The 26 T cell receptor beta chains reported below all come from one sample, sequenced in a study of blood T cell repertoires in COVID-19. TCRdb keeps only in-frame clones here, not all; method: immunoSEQ multiplex PCR. There are some 150,000 clones in the sample; around nine tenths occur only once, and 3% to 4% lies in the top ten. The material sequenced was peripheral blood. The receptors shown here come from a man between 18 and 29 years old with active or convalescent COVID-19.

This chain connects TRBV9 to TRBJ2-2, with D possibly matching TRBD1 (6 bases). The length of the CDR3 is 15 residues. Deletions cut 5 bases from V and 2 bases from J, with 13 bases between. CDR1 SGDLS and CDR2 YYNGEE come from the germline V gene. In DNA, the CDR3 is TGTGCCAGCAGAAGGACAGCGCCAAACACCGGGGAGCTGTTTTTT. It is translated as CASRRTAPNTGELFF.

This clone turned up a few times. The V and J genes are TRBV2 and TRBJ1-6; the match to TRBD1 covers 8 bases. Germline CDR1 is SNHLY and CDR2 is FYNNEI. The trim removed 6 bases at V and 8 bases at J, leaving 6 bases unmatched. CDR3 size: 14 residues. CDR3 nucleotides: TGTGCCAGCAGAACAGGGGGTCAAGATTCACCCCTCCACTTT. Protein sequence: CASRTGGQDSPLHF.

The rearrangement joins TRBV6-5 to TRBJ2-1; 13 nucleotides match TRBD2. The length of the CDR3 is 15 residues. Germline V CDR1 and CDR2: MNHEY, SVGAGI. Losses at the gene ends were 7 bases for V and 8 bases for J; bases not matched to a gene: 8. CDR3: CASTLEGLAGHEQFF. CDR3 DNA: TGTGCCAGCACCTTAGAGGGACTAGCGGGGCATGAGCAGTTCTTC.

The V gene is TRBV28, the J gene TRBJ1-6; 7 nucleotides line up with TRBD1. Trimming removed 7 bases from V and 14 bases from J; junction bases left unmatched: 14. The V gene's germline CDR1 is MDHEN and CDR2 SYDVKM. The CDR3 is made up of 14 amino acids. CDR3 nucleotides: TGTGCCAGCACCGGCGGGACAGCTATTTCGGCCCTCCACTTT. Translated: CASTGGTAISALHF. Together with reference TRBV28 and TRBJ1-6, the CDR3 gives the full variable domain: DVKVTQSSRYLVKRTGEKVFLECVQDMDHENMFWYRQDPGLGLRLIYFSYDVKMKEKGDIPEGYSVSREKKERFSLILESASTNQTSMYLCASTGGTAISALHFGNGTRLTVT.

This sequence joins TRBV18 and TRBJ1-4; D perhaps matches TRBD1 (6 bases). CDR3 length: 13 amino acids. V lost 2 bases to trimming and J lost 6 bases, with 7 bases between them. Germline loops: CDR1 KGHSH, CDR2 LQKENI. The CDR3 reads CASSPGGDEKLFF. In DNA, the CDR3 is TGTGCCAGCTCACCAGGGGGCGATGAAAAACTGTTTTTT.

This rearrangement joins TRBV11-3 to TRBJ2-3; 11 bases are shared with TRBD2. V was pared by 5 bases and J by 9 bases, with 10 bases of the junction left unmatched. This CDR3 has 15 residues. CDR1 and CDR2 from the germline V gene are SGHNT and YENEEA. The CDR3 loop is CASSPPGTSGGTQYF. For the CDR3, the DNA is TGTGCCAGCAGCCCGCCTGGGACTAGCGGTGGAACGCAGTATTTT.

Concerning this clone itself: The sample has other DNA sequences that encode this CDR3 too. The chain recombines TRBV6-2 or TRBV6-3 with TRBJ2-7; tentatively, D is TRBD2 (6 bases). CDR1 and CDR2 (germline): MNHEY, SVGEGT. With 2 bases removed from V and 1 base from J, the gap between germline ends came to 6 bases. The CDR3 has 13 residues. The CDR3 region has the DNA TGTGCCAGCAGTTACGGGGGGTCCTACGAGCAGTACTTC. Residues: CASSYGGSYEQYF.

The chain uses TRBV20-1 and TRBJ2-5, with 7 nucleotides matching TRBD2. The CDR3 has 12 residues. V lost 3 bases and J lost 11; bases outside the gene matches: 9. Germline V lookup: CDR1 DFQATT, CDR2 SNEGSKA (reference sequence). CDR3 DNA: TGCAGTGCTAGTCTCGGGGGGATGGGGCAGTACTTC. This codes for CSASLGGMGQYF.

This rearrangement joins TRBV19 to TRBJ1-1, with a possible D match to TRBD1 (5 bases). Trimming left V 6 bases short and J 7 bases short, with 21 bases between. The CDR3 totals 15 residues. Germline V gene sequence: CDR1 LNHDA, CDR2 SQIVND (reference sequence). As DNA, the CDR3 is TGTGCCAGTAGCATCCCCACCCAGGGTGTCCGTGAAGCTTTCTTT. It translates to CASSIPTQGVREAFF. The whole variable domain, filled in from reference TRBV19 and TRBJ1-1, reads DGGITQSPKYLFRKEGQNVTLSCEQNLNHDAMYWYRQDPGQGLRLIYYSQIVNDFQKGDIAEGYSVSREKKESFPLTVTSAQKNPTAFYLCASSIPTQGVREAFFGQGTRLTVV.

The chain combines TRBV4-2 with TRBJ1-2; D remains unclear. This CDR3 region has 12 residues. The V end lost 5 bases, the J end lost 8 bases, and 12 bases lay between the germline ends. Germline CDR1 LGHNA, CDR2 YNFKEQ. CDR3 sequence reads: CASSSKTGGYTF. The CDR3 DNA is TGTGCCAGCAGCTCTAAGACCGGGGGCTACACCTTC.

The V and J genes are TRBV24-1 and TRBJ2-1; TRBD1 matches 9 bases. The CDR3 has 16 amino acids. With 4 bases clipped from V and 9 bases from J, the junction kept 12 bases outside the gene matches. Germline lookup yields CDR1 KGHDR and CDR2 SFDVKD. CDR3 amino acids: CATSDSRTGVRIEQFF. The CDR3 DNA follows: TGTGCCACCAGTGACTCCAGGACAGGGGTCCGGATTGAGCAGTTCTTC.

This chain uses TRBV7-6 with TRBJ2-7; tentative D call: TRBD2 (5 bases). The germline gives CDR1 SGHVS, CDR2 FNYEAQ. The CDR3 runs to 12 residues. The V and J ends lost 5 bases and 6 bases respectively, with 11 bases between them. CDR3 nucleotides: TGTGCCAGCAGCCGGACTGGTTTCGAGCAGTACTTC. This sequence encodes CASSRTGFEQYF. Complete variable domain (other parts from reference TRBV7-6 and TRBJ2-7): GAGVSQSPRYKVTKRGQDVALRCDPISGHVSLYWYRQALGQGPEFLTYFNYEAQQDKSGLPNDRFSAERPEGSISTLTIQRTEQRDSAMYRCASSRTGFEQYFGPGTRLTVT.

The chain links TRBV6-1 to TRBJ2-7, with D tentatively TRBD2 (7 bases). V lost 2 bases and J lost 6, with 20 bases in between. The CDR3 has 16 residues. The germline V gene encodes CDR1 MNHNS and CDR2 SASEGT. CDR3 nucleotides: TGTGCCAGCAGTGAATGGGCTCTGAGGGGGGGCGTCGAGCAGTACGTC. Encoded protein: CASSEWALRGGVEQYV.

The chain carries TRBV5-1 and TRBJ1-1; D not certain. Germline-derived CDR1 and CDR2 are SGHRS and YFSETQ. V was trimmed by 0 bases and J by 3 bases, leaving 12 bases between them. This CDR3 has 15 amino acids. The CDR3 protein is CASSLVGEGYTEAFF. CDR3 DNA: TGCGCCAGCAGCTTGGTTGGTGAGGGTTACACTGAAGCTTTCTTT.

CDR3 amino acids: CASSPRPSSGNTIYF. CDR3 in DNA: TGTGCCAGCAGCCCTAGGCCGAGCTCTGGAAACACCATATATTTT. The genes are TRBV3-1 (or the pseudogene TRBV3-2) and TRBJ1-3; D not resolved. V lost 4 bases and J lost 0, with 10 bases in between. CDR1 and CDR2 from the germline V gene are LGHDT and YNNKEL (reference sequence). The CDR3 runs to 15 residues.

The J gene is TRBJ1-1, the V gene TRBV7-2; D gene uncertain. Germline CDR1 reads SGHTA; CDR2 reads FQGNSA. Trimming took off 0 bases at V and 1 base at J, with 6 bases between the two ends. The CDR3 contains 14 residues. CDR3 protein: CASSLASGNTEAFF. The CDR3 bases are TGTGCCAGCAGCTTAGCGTCGGGGAACACTGAAGCTTTCTTT.

This rearrangement joins TRBV7-9 to TRBJ2-2; D may be TRBD2 (6 bases). The CDR3 is made up of 16 amino acids. Germline loops: CDR1 SEHNR, CDR2 FQNEAQ (reference sequence). Trimming cost V 4 bases and J 6 bases, with 18 bases left between them. The CDR3 coding sequence is TGTGCCAGCAGCTCCGGACTAATGAATAACGCCGGGGAGCTGTTTTTT. This gives the protein CASSSGLMNNAGELFF.

The chain links TRBV7-8 to TRBJ1-6, with D uncertain. The germline V gene has CDR1 SGHVS and CDR2 FQNEAQ. V was clipped by 5 bases and J by 0 bases, with 14 bases between them. This CDR3 region has 17 residues. CDR3: CASSPRRVSSYNSPLHF. CDR3 bases: TGTGCCAGCAGCCCCCGACGGGTTAGCTCCTATAATTCACCCCTCCACTTT.

The rearrangement joins TRBV5-1 to TRBJ1-4; D remains unclear. Germline CDR1 and CDR2: SGHRS and YFSETQ. Trimming took off 0 bases at V and 5 bases at J, with 5 bases between the two ends. CDR3 length: 13 amino acids. This chain's CDR3 is CASSLGRNEKLFF. The CDR3 DNA sequence: TGCGCCAGCAGCTTGGGTAGAAATGAAAAACTGTTTTTT.

The chain has TRBV10-3 and TRBJ2-7; possibly TRBD2 for D (6 bases). The CDR3 is 14 amino acids. V shed 6 bases and J shed 7 bases, with 19 bases lying between them. CDR1 is ENHRY, CDR2 SYGVKD, per germline. The CDR3 sequence is CAIRSGGTSREQYF. The DNA for the CDR3 is TGTGCCATCAGATCCGGCGGGACCTCTCGGGAGCAGTACTTC.

This chain joins TRBV7-2 and TRBJ1-1, with 9 bases lining up with TRBD1. There are 14 residues in the CDR3. Germline V CDR1 and CDR2: SGHTA, FQGNSA. V dropped 7 bases and J dropped 3; count of bases not matched to a gene: 6. In DNA, the CDR3 is TGTGCCAGCAACCTGGACAGGGGAGACACTGAAGCTTTCTTT. Translated: CASNLDRGDTEAFF.

This clone appeared once. This rearrangement joins TRBV15 to TRBJ1-4; D unresolved. The CDR3 has 16 amino acids. Germline CDR1 is LNHNV and CDR2 is YYDKDF (reference sequence). V gave up 0 bases and J gave up 7 bases, with 15 bases separating them. This CDR3 reads CATSRDEEVLPEKLFF. The DNA for the CDR3 is TGTGCCACCAGCAGAGATGAGGAAGTCCTACCTGAAAAACTGTTTTTT. The full variable domain, rest sourced from reference TRBV15 and TRBJ1-4, is DAMVIQNPRYQVTQFGKPVTLSCSQTLNHNVMYWYQQKSSQAPKLLFHYYDKDFNNEADTPDNFQSRRPNTSFCFLDIRSPGLGDTAMYLCATSRDEEVLPEKLFFGSGTQLSVL.

V usage is TRBV7-2 and J usage is TRBJ2-5, with D perhaps TRBD2 (5 bases). Trimming pared 5 bases from V and 5 bases from J, leaving 18 bases between. From germline, CDR1 is SGHTA and CDR2 FQGNSA. CDR3 length: 15 residues. Here the CDR3 DNA reads TGTGCCAGCAGCCGTAGCTTTCGGGATGTGGAGACCCAGTACTTC. Translated: CASSRSFRDVETQYF.

The V gene is TRBV5-1, the J gene TRBJ1-1; 10 positions agree with TRBD1. This CDR3 contains 15 residues. Losses at the gene ends were 2 bases for V and 0 bases for J; bases not matched to a gene: 1. Germline V CDR1 and CDR2: SGHRS, YFSETQ. DNA for the CDR3: TGCGCCAGCAGCTTCGGGACAGGGGTGAACACTGAAGCTTTCTTT. Translation: CASSFGTGVNTEAFF.

This clone was picked up one time. This sequence joins TRBV2 and TRBJ2-7, with D possibly TRBD1 on 5 matching bases. The CDR3 runs to 12 residues. In germline, CDR1 is SNHLY, CDR2 FYNNEI. V lost 6 bases, J lost 0 bases, and 6 bases lay in between. CDR3 nucleotides: TGTGCCAGCAGCAGGGACTCCTACGAGCAGTACGTC. Translating gives CASSRDSYEQYV.

The chain has TRBV27 and TRBJ1-6; TRBD1 is a possible D gene (6 bases). Trimming removed 4 bases from V and 7 bases from J, with 23 bases in between. This CDR3 has 18 residues. Germline V gene sequence: CDR1 MNHEY, CDR2 SMNVEV (reference sequence). CDR3 bases: TGTGCCAGCAGTTCACGCCCACAGGGTCTGAGCACCAATTCACCCCTCCACTTT. Encoded protein: CASSSRPQGLSTNSPLHF.